This T cell receptor beta chain comes out of a study of T cells after yellow fever vaccination. At the level of the study: Some fractions had low cell numbers, and these were prepared with SMART-Seq v4 Ultra Low Input.

Conversion of TCR transcripts into cDNA relied on 5'RACE template switching, which added a universal primer site and UMIs. Each CDR3 protein is one row after TCRdb ran MiXCR on the 5' RACE reads. The sample shows 200,000 to 300,000 distinct CDR3 sequences, about 3.9% of them seen only once. Findings of the study overall: Secondary responses were weaker yet peaked faster, day 5 versus 15. Booster sampling recovered most clones from primary vaccination (less than 97% CD4, around 90% CD8).

This clonotype was counted a few times. No antigen is known for it. The sequence was collected from a man aged 18 to 29 who received the YFV17D yellow fever vaccine. The material was PBMCs, obtained 15 days after the yellow fever booster vaccination.

CDR3 DNA sequence: TGTGTGTCAACCCCCGGACGGATTCTAGCCAAAAACATTCAGTACTTC. Encoded protein: CVSTPGRILAKNIQYF. This chain uses TRBV10-3 with TRBJ2-4; the D is unclear. CDR1 and CDR2 from the germline V gene are ENHRY and SYGVKD. CDR3 length: 16 residues.